This record concerns one T cell receptor beta chain sequence. Its target is unknown. Sequencing was performed with immunoSEQ multiplex PCR; in TCRdb, only in-frame clones are kept and a portion is missing. Altogether about 1 million clones are present, about 75% being singletons, with the ten largest covering around 1.5%. This sample was included in a study of shared clonotypes between healthy human individuals. Study-level findings and limits: Generation probabilities of non-shared clonotypes were lower (relative to those shared by all four donors). Few donors restricted represented genetic and exposure-history diversity.

The CDR3 consists of 14 residues. V was trimmed by 0 bases and J by 4 bases, leaving 9 bases between them. Looked up from germline, CDR1 is SGHKS and CDR2 is YYEKEE (reference sequence). The clonotype comes from a man aged 18-30 years in good health. Material: memory CD4+ T cells sorted from blood. Subset specified: CD45RA-negative fraction. V is TRBV5-5 and J is TRBJ2-3, with D maybe TRBD1 (5 bases). This chain's CDR3 is CASSLAGLADTQYF. CDR3 coding DNA: TGTGCCAGCAGCTTGGCAGGGCTCGCAGATACGCAGTATTTT.